Shown below are 19 T cell receptor beta chains from a single sample sequenced in a study of blood T cell repertoires in COVID-19. The table came from immunoSEQ multiplex PCR; TCRdb's copy has only in-frame clones and leaves some out. The repertoire holds approximately 210,000 clones, with roughly 87% as singletons. The source material was peripheral blood. The receptors here all came from a man aged 35-49 years with active or convalescent COVID-19.

The CDR3 DNA sequence: TGTGCCAGCAGCCCGGGAGGTCTCTCCTACAATGAGCAGTTCTTC. Its translation: CASSPGGLSYNEQFF. This chain links TRBV7-6 with TRBJ2-1, with 7 bases that match TRBD2. From germline, CDR1 is SGHVS and CDR2 FNYEAQ. There are 15 residues in the CDR3. The V and J ends lost 5 bases and 0 bases, in that order; junction bases with no gene match: 4. The full variable domain, its missing parts supplied by reference TRBV7-6 and TRBJ2-1, is GAGVSQSPRYKVTKRGQDVALRCDPISGHVSLYWYRQALGQGPEFLTYFNYEAQQDKSGLPNDRFSAERPEGSISTLTIQRTEQRDSAMYRCASSPGGLSYNEQFFGPGTRLTVL.

The chain joins TRBV6-6 to TRBJ2-1; 11 bases align to TRBD2. With 6 bases clipped from V and 10 bases from J, the junction kept 11 bases outside the gene matches. Germline V CDR1 and CDR2: MNHNY, SVGAGI (reference sequence). The CDR3 loop spans 15 amino acids. The CDR3 protein is CASSQLAGASQEQFF. CDR3 in DNA: TGTGCCAGCAGCCAACTAGCGGGAGCTTCACAAGAGCAGTTCTTC.

The J gene is TRBJ2-3, the V gene TRBV12-5; 8 bases match TRBD2. The CDR3 covers 16 residues. Germline CDR1 LGHNT, CDR2 FRNRAP. Unmatched junction bases numbered 9, after V lost 3 bases and J lost 4 bases. The CDR3 coding sequence is TGTGCTAGTGGTTTTATGCGGGAGGATCTCCCAGATACGCAGTATTTT. The encoded protein is CASGFMREDLPDTQYF. The entire variable domain, with the rest obtained from reference TRBV12-5 and TRBJ2-3, is as follows: DARVTQTPRHKVTEMGQEVTMRCQPILGHNTVFWYRQTMMQGLELLAYFRNRAPLDDSGMPKDRFSAEMPDATLATLKIQPSEPRDSAVYFCASGFMREDLPDTQYFGPGTRLTVL.

This rearrangement joins TRBV27 to TRBJ2-7, with 10 positions matching TRBD1. Germline V lookup: CDR1 MNHEY, CDR2 SMNVEV (reference sequence). CDR3 length: 15 residues. Trimming removed 5 bases from V and 6 bases from J; junction bases left unmatched: 10. CDR3 loop: CASSRRQGAPLEQYF. The DNA of the CDR3 is TGTGCCAGCAGTCGGCGACAGGGGGCCCCCCTCGAGCAGTACTTC.

This rearrangement joins TRBV29-1 to TRBJ2-1, with 9 bases identical to TRBD2. The CDR3 has 14 amino acids. The germline V gene encodes CDR1 SQVTM and CDR2 ANQGSEA. V dropped 4 bases and J dropped 7; count of bases not matched to a gene: 8. This CDR3 reads CSVVLAGWGNEQFF. CDR3 DNA: TGCAGCGTTGTTCTAGCGGGGTGGGGGAATGAGCAGTTCTTC.

The CDR3 loop is CASSDGVSVQGYTF. DNA of the CDR3: TGTGCCAGCAGTGACGGTGTGTCTGTTCAGGGCTACACCTTC. This rearrangement joins TRBV6-4 to TRBJ1-2; D is ambiguous. The germline V gene encodes CDR1 MRHNA and CDR2 SNTAGT. The CDR3 has 14 residues. V shed 2 bases and J shed 8 bases, with 15 bases lying between them.

The chain carries TRBV5-8 and TRBJ1-5; D not certain. The CDR3 extends over 18 amino acids. CDR1 and CDR2 (germline): SGHTS, YDEGEE. V was clipped by 1 base and J by 3 bases, with 20 bases between them. This CDR3 reads CASSLLFPYSRFNQPQHF. CDR3 DNA sequence: TGTGCCAGCAGCTTGTTGTTCCCATACTCAAGATTCAATCAGCCCCAGCATTTT.

The V and J genes are TRBV28 and TRBJ1-1; 10 positions match TRBD1. The CDR3 has 16 residues. With V trimmed by 5 bases and J by 4 bases, 10 bases remained unmatched. Germline V gene lookup returns CDR1 MDHEN and CDR2 SYDVKM. The CDR3 protein is CASSPLGQGFGTEAFF. Here the CDR3 DNA reads TGTGCCAGCAGTCCACTGGGACAGGGGTTTGGCACTGAAGCTTTCTTT.

The chain recombines TRBV7-2 with TRBJ2-2; TRBD1 agrees at 7 bases. Germline loops: CDR1 SGHTA, CDR2 FQGNSA. The CDR3 is 17 amino acids. V lost 6 bases to trimming and J lost 1 base; unmatched junction nucleotides: 11. The CDR3 bases are TGTGCCAGCAGACCAGGACCCGGGACAGAGAACACCGGGGAGCTGTTTTTT. This codes for CASRPGPGTENTGELFF. Together with reference TRBV7-2 and TRBJ2-2, the CDR3 gives the full variable domain: GAGVSQSPSNKVTEKGKDVELRCDPISGHTALYWYRQSLGQGLEFLIYFQGNSAPDKSGLPSDRFSAERTGGSVSTLTIQRTQQEDSAVYLCASRPGPGTENTGELFFGEGSRLTVL.

A word on this clone: This may come from a read error, since a much larger clone is one base off. This chain uses TRBV18 with TRBJ1-1; no firm D call. Trimming stripped 3 bases from V and 0 bases from J, with 2 bases between. The germline V gene has CDR1 KGHSH and CDR2 LQKENI. There are 12 residues in the CDR3. The CDR3 region is CASSPLNTEAFF. Here the CDR3 DNA reads TGTGCCAGCTCACCCTTGAACACTGAAGCTTTCTTT.

The chain links TRBV18 to TRBJ2-7; TRBD1 aligns across 7 bases. With V trimmed by 2 bases and J by 4 bases, 5 bases remained unmatched. This CDR3 comprises 14 residues. The germline V gene has CDR1 KGHSH and CDR2 LQKENI. CDR3 sequence reads: CASSPGSRGYEQYF. CDR3 sequence (DNA): TGTGCCAGCTCACCAGGATCCAGGGGGTACGAGCAGTACTTC.

In this sample, this clone turned up a few times. The chain has TRBV6-5 and TRBJ2-3; 9 bases fit TRBD1. The trim removed 6 bases at V and 4 bases at J, leaving 5 bases unmatched. From germline, CDR1 is MNHEY and CDR2 SVGAGI. The length of the CDR3 is 14 residues. The CDR3 DNA is TGTGCCAGCAGGATCACAGGGGGCGCAGATACGCAGTATTTT. This sequence encodes CASRITGGADTQYF.

V usage is TRBV27 and J usage is TRBJ2-7, with a possible D match to TRBD2 (7 bases). The CDR3 consists of 16 residues. Germline CDR1 reads MNHEY; CDR2 reads SMNVEV (reference sequence). V lost 0 bases and J lost 3, with 15 bases in between. The CDR3 DNA follows: TGTGCCAGCAGTTTATCAGGGGGGGCTCTACTCTACGAGCAGTACTTC. Translating it yields CASSLSGGALLYEQYF.

The chain carries TRBV7-8 and TRBJ2-7; 7 bases are a match to TRBD2. Trimming cost V 6 bases and J 3 bases; bases outside gene matches: 5. The CDR3 is 13 amino acids. From germline, CDR1 is SGHVS and CDR2 FQNEAQ. CDR3 region: CASRWGGNYEQYF. The CDR3 DNA reads as TGTGCCAGCAGGTGGGGGGGTAACTACGAGCAGTACTTC.

J is TRBJ1-2 and V is TRBV27; 7 bases map to TRBD1. The J segment lost 5 bases and the V segment lost 6 bases, leaving 6 bases of the junction unmatched. This CDR3 has 13 residues. Germline assignment: CDR1 MNHEY and CDR2 SMNVEV (reference sequence). The DNA for the CDR3 is TGTGCCAGCAGCTGGGGGACAGCTTATGGCTACACCTTC. It yields the protein CASSWGTAYGYTF.

The chain carries TRBV5-5 and TRBJ2-3; 7 bases line up with TRBD2. Germline CDR1 is SGHKS and CDR2 is YYEKEE (reference sequence). This CDR3 is 16 amino acids long. V was pared by 4 bases and J by 8 bases, with 16 bases of the junction left unmatched. The CDR3 DNA reads TGTGCCAGCAGCCCCCGGCCCGGGGGGAACCCGGGTACGCAGTATTTT. Its protein is CASSPRPGGNPGTQYF.

V gene TRBV5-1 combines with J gene TRBJ2-3; 7 nucleotides match TRBD1. The CDR3 spans 14 residues. Germline values: CDR1 SGHRS, CDR2 YFSETQ. Trimming removed 4 bases from V and 6 bases from J; junction bases left unmatched: 8. The CDR3 coding sequence is TGCGCCAGCAGCGAGGGGGCCAGGGGGGATACGCAGTATTTT. Protein sequence: CASSEGARGDTQYF.

The rearrangement uses TRBV5-1 and TRBJ2-5; tentatively, D is TRBD1 (5 bases). CDR1 and CDR2 from the germline V gene are SGHRS and YFSETQ. The V gene lost 4 bases and the J gene lost 5 bases, with 15 bases spanning the gap. CDR3 length: 14 amino acids. The CDR3 loop is CASSLEGVWETQYF. The DNA of the CDR3 is TGCGCCAGCAGCCTGGAAGGGGTGTGGGAGACCCAGTACTTC.

This chain connects TRBV3-1 (or the pseudogene TRBV3-2) to TRBJ1-2; tentatively, D is TRBD1 (5 bases). Trimming shortened V by 0 bases and J by 4 bases, and 12 bases separated the two germline ends. This CDR3 is 15 amino acids long. Germline V CDR1 and CDR2: LGHDT, YNNKEL (reference sequence). CDR3 loop: CASSQDQGPVYGYTF. The CDR3 DNA is TGTGCCAGCAGCCAAGATCAGGGCCCCGTCTATGGCTACACCTTC.